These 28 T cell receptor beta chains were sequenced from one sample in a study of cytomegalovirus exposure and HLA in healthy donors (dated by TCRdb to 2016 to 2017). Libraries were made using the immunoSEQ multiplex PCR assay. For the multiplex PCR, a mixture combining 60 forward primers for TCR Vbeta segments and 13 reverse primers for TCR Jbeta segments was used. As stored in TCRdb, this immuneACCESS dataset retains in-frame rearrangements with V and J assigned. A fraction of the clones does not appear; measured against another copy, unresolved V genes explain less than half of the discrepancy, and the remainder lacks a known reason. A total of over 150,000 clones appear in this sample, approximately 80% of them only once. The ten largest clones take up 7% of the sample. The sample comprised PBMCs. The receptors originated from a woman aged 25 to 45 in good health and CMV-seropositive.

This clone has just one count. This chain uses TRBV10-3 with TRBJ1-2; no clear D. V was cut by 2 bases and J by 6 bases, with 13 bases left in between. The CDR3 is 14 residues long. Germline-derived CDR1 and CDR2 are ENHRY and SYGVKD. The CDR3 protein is CAISETTPRNGYTF. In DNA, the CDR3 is TGTGCCATCAGTGAGACCACACCCAGGAATGGCTACACCTTC.

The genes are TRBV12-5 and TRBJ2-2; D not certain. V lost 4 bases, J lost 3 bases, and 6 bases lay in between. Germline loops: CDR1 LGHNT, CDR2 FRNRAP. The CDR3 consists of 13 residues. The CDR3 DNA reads TGTGCTAGTGGTTACACCGACACCGGGGAGCTGTTTTTT. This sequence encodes CASGYTDTGELFF.

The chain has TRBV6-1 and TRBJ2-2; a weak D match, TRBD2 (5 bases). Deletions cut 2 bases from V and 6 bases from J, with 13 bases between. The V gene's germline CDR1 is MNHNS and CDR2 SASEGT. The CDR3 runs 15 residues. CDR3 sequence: CASSELSRVAGELFF. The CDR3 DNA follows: TGTGCCAGCAGTGAATTGTCGCGGGTCGCCGGGGAGCTGTTTTTT.

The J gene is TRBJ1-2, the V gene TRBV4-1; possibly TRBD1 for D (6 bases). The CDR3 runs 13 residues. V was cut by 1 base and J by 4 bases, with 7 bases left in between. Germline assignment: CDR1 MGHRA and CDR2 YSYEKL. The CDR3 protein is CASSQVQGYGYTF. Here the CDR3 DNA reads TGCGCCAGCAGCCAAGTACAGGGCTATGGCTACACCTTC.

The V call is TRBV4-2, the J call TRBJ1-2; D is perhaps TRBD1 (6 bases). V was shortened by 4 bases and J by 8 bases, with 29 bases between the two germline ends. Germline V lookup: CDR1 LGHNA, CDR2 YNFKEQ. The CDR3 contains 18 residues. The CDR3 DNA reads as TGTGCCAGCAGCCCCAGTTCTTTCGAAACAGGGTATCGAGCGGGCTACACCTTC. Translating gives CASSPSSFETGYRAGYTF.

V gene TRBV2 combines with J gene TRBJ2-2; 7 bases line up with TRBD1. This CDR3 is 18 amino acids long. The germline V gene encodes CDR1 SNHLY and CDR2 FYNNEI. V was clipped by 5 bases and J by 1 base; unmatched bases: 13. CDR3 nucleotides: TGTGCCAGCAGTCGGACAGGAGACGCCGCTCAGAACACCGGGGAGCTGTTTTTT. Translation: CASSRTGDAAQNTGELFF. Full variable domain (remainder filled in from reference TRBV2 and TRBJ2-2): EPEVTQTPSHQVTQMGQEVILRCVPISNHLYFYWYRQILGQKVEFLVSFYNNEISEKSEIFDDQFSVERPDGSNFTLKIRSTKLEDSAMYFCASSRTGDAAQNTGELFFGEGSRLTVL.

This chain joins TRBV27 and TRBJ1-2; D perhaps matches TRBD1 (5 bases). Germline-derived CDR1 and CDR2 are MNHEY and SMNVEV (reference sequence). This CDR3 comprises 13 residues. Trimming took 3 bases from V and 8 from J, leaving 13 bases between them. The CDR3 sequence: CASSFARVGGYTF. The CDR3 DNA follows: TGTGCCAGCAGTTTTGCCAGGGTGGGCGGCTACACCTTC.

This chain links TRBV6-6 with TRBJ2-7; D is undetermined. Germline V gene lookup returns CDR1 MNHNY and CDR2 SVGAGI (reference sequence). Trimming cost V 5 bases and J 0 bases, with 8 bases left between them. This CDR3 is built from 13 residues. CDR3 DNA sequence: TGTGCCAGCAGTAAAGCTATCTCCTACGAGCAGTACTTC. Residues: CASSKAISYEQYF.

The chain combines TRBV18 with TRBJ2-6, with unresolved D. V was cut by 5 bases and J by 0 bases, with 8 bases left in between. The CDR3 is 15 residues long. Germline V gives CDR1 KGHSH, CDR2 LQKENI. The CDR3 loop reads CASSVRRSGANVLTF. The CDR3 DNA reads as TGTGCCAGCTCAGTGAGGCGCTCTGGGGCCAACGTCCTGACTTTC.

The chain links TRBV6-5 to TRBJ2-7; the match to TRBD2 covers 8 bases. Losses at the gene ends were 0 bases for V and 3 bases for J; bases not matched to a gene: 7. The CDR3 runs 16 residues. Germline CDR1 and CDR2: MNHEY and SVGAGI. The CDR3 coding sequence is TGTGCCAGCAGTTACTCCCCGGGAGGGGTCCGCTACGAGCAGTACTTC. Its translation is CASSYSPGGVRYEQYF.

In nucleotides, the CDR3 is TGTGCCAGCAGCCCGTATCGCGGGGGGAACGAGCAGTACTTC. This sequence encodes CASSPYRGGNEQYF. V gene TRBV11-1 combines with J gene TRBJ2-7; 8 bases match TRBD2. The CDR3 consists of 14 residues. The junction had 8 bases not matched to a gene; V was cut back by 5 bases and J by 5 bases. CDR1 is SGHAT and CDR2 is FQDESV in the germline V gene (reference sequence).

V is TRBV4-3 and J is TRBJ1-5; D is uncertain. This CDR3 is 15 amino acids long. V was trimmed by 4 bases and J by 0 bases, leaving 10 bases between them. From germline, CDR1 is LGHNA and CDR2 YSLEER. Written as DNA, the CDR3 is TGCGCCAGCAGCCTGGAGCCTTATAGCAATCAGCCCCAGCATTTT. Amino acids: CASSLEPYSNQPQHF.

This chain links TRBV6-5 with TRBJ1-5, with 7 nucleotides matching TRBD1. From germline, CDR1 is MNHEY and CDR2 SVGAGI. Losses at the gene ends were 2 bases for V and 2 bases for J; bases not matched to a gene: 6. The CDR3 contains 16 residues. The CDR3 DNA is TGTGCCAGCAGTTACAAGGGGGCCCAGGGCAATCAGCCCCAGCATTTT. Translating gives CASSYKGAQGNQPQHF.

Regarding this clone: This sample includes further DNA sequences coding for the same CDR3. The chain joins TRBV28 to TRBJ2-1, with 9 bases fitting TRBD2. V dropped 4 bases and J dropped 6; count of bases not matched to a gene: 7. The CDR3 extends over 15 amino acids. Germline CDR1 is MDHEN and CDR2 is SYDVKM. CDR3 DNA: TGTGCCAGCAGTTCCCTCGGGCGGGGGGGCAATGAGCAGTTCTTC. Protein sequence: CASSSLGRGGNEQFF.

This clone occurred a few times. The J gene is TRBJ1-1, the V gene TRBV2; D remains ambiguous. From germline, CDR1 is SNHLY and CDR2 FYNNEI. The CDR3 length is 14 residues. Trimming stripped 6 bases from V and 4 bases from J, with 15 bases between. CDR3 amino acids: CASSAALGSTEAFF. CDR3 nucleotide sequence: TGTGCCAGCAGCGCCGCACTGGGGAGCACTGAAGCTTTCTTT.

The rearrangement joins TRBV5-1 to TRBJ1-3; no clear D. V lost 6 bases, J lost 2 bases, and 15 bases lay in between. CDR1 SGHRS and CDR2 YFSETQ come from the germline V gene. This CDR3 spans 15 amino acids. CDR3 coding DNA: TGCGCCAGCAAAAGTCAATCGGGGACTGGAAACACCATATATTTT. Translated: CASKSQSGTGNTIYF. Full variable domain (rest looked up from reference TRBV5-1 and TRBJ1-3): KAGVTQTPRYLIKTRGQQVTLSCSPISGHRSVSWYQQTPGQGLQFLFEYFSETQRNKGNFPGRFSGRQFSNSRSEMNVSTLELGDSALYLCASKSQSGTGNTIYFGEGSWLTVV.

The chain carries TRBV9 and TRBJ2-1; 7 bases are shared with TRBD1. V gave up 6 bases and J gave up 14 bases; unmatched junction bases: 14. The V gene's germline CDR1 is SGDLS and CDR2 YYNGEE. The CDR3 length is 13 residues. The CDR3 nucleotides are TGTGCCAGCACCCCAACAGATGGCAGGGGGAAGTTCTTC. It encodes CASTPTDGRGKFF.

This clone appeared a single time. In nucleotides, the CDR3 is TGTGCCAGTACCCCTACCCACGCCTATAATTCACCCCTCCACTTT. It translates to CASTPTHAYNSPLHF. The chain links TRBV19 to TRBJ1-6; D gene uncertain. The CDR3 is made up of 15 amino acids. V shed 7 bases and J shed 2 bases, with 12 bases lying between them. Germline CDR1 and CDR2: LNHDA and SQIVND (reference sequence).

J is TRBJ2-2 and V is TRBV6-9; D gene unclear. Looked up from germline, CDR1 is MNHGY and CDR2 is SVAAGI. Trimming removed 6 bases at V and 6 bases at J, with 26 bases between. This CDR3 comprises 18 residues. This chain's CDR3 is CASSPPTRLEYLAGELFF. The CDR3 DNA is TGTGCCAGCAGCCCCCCCACCCGACTTGAGTACTTGGCCGGGGAGCTGTTTTTT.

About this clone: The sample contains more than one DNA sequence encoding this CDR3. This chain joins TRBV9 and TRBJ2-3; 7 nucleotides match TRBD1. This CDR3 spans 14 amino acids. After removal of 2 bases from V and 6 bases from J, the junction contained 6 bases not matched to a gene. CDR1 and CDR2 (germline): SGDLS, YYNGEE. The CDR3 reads CASSVASRGDTQYF. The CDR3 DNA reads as TGTGCCAGCAGCGTCGCCTCCAGGGGGGATACGCAGTATTTT. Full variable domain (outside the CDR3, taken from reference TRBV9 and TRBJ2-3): DSGVTQTPKHLITATGQRVTLRCSPRSGDLSVYWYQQSLDQGLQFLIQYYNGEERAKGNILERFSAQQFPDLHSELNLSSLELGDSALYFCASSVASRGDTQYFGPGTRLTVL.

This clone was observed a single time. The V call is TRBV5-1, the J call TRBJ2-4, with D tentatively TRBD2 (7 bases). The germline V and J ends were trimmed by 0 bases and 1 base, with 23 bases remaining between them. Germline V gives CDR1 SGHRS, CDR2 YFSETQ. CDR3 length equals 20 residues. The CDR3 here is CASSLDLGVGGRWAKNIQYF. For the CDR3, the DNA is TGCGCCAGCAGCTTGGATTTAGGCGTGGGGGGGCGATGGGCCAAAAACATTCAGTACTTC.

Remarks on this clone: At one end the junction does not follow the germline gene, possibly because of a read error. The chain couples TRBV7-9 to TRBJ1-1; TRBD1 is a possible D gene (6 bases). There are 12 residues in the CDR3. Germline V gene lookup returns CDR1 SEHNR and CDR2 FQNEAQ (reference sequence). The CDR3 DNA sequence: TGTTCCAGCAGCTCAGGGGTTACTGAAGCTTTCTTT. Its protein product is CSSSSGVTEAFF.

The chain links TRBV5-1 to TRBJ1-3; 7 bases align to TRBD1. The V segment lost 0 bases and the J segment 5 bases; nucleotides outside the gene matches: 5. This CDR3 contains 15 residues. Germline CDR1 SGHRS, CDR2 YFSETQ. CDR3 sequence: CASSLAGGLRNTIYF. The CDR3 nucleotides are TGCGCCAGCAGCTTGGCAGGGGGGCTAAGAAACACCATATATTTT.

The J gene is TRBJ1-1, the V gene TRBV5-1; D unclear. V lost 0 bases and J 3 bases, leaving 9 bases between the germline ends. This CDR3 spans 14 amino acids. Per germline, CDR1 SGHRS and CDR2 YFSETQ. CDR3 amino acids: CASSLGGGDTEAFF. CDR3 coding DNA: TGCGCCAGCAGCTTGGGGGGAGGTGACACTGAAGCTTTCTTT. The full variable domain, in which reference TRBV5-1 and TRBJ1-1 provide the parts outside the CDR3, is KAGVTQTPRYLIKTRGQQVTLSCSPISGHRSVSWYQQTPGQGLQFLFEYFSETQRNKGNFPGRFSGRQFSNSRSEMNVSTLELGDSALYLCASSLGGGDTEAFFGQGTRLTVV.

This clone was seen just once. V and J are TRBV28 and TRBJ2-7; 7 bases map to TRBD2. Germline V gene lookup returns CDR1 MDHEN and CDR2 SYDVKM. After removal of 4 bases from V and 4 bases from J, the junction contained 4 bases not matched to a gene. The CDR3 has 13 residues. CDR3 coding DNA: TGTGCCAGCAGTTGGGGAGGGACGTACGAGCAGTACTTC. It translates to CASSWGGTYEQYF.

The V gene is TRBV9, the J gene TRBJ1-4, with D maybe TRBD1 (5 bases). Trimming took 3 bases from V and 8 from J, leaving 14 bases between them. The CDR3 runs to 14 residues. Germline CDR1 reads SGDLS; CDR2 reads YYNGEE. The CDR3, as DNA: TGTGCCAGCAGCGCACAGACTTCAGGGGAAAAACTGTTTTTT. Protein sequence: CASSAQTSGEKLFF.

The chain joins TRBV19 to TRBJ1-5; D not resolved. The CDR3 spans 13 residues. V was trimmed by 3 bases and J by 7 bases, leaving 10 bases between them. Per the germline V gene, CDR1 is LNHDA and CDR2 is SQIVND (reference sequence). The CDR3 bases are TGTGCCAGTAGTATCGAGGGAAGGCAGCCCCAGCATTTT. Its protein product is CASSIEGRQPQHF.

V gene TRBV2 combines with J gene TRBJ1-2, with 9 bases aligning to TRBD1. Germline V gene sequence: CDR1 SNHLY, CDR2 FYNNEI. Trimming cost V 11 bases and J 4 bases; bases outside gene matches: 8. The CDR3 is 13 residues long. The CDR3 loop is CAPRGQGSYGYTF. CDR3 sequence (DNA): TGTGCCCCCAGGGGACAGGGAAGCTATGGCTACACCTTC.